These 3 T cell receptor beta chains came from one sample sequenced in a study of human T cells and chemical hapten exposure. Sample time point: patch test 1, 2 weeks after DPC sensitization. Treatment indicated: therapeutic diphenylcyclopropenone sensitization with weekly scalp DPC. TCRdb called the RACE reads again in MiXCR, with one record for every CDR3 protein. The profile shows more than 90,000 distinct CDR3 sequences, over 9.5% of them singletons. This specimen consisted of whole blood, obtained in connection with sensitization to the hapten diphenylcyclopropenone (DPC). The source is a man aged 35 to 55 with alopecia areata. Some clones in this sample may be carry-over from other donors' samples.

This clonotype came up a few times. J is TRBJ1-5 and V is TRBV6-2 or TRBV6-3; D ambiguous. The CDR3 has 13 amino acids. Germline loops: CDR1 MNHEY, CDR2 SVGEGT. V shed 6 bases and J shed 4 bases, with 10 bases lying between them. For the CDR3, the DNA is TGTGCCAGCAGGCCACAGAGTAATCAGCCCCAGCATTTT. This codes for CASRPQSNQPQHF.

By share, this clonotype counts as large. The CDR3 DNA reads as TGTGCCAGCAGCTTCCATCCAGCTGGATACGAGCAGTACTTC. Translation gives CASSFHPAGYEQYF. The J gene is TRBJ2-7, the V gene TRBV5-4; unclear D gene. Trimming pared 2 bases from V and 4 bases from J, leaving 13 bases between. Per germline, CDR1 SGHNT and CDR2 YYREEE (reference sequence). CDR3 length: 14 amino acids. The full variable domain, in which reference TRBV5-4 and TRBJ2-7 provide the parts outside the CDR3, is ETGVTQSPTHLIKTRGQQVTLRCSSQSGHNTVSWYQQALGQGPQFIFQYYREEENGRGNFPPRFSGLQFPNYSSELNVNALELDDSALYLCASSFHPAGYEQYFGPGTRLTVT.

V is TRBV29-1 and J is TRBJ2-1, with TRBD2 identical over 7 bases. The CDR3 runs to 16 residues. The V segment lost 4 bases and the J segment 2 bases; nucleotides outside the gene matches: 11. CDR1 and CDR2 (germline): SQVTM, ANQGSEA. The CDR3 DNA sequence: TGCAGCGTTGGGGGGGGAGGGCCGATCGCCTACAATGAGCAGTTCTTC. Its protein product is CSVGGGGPIAYNEQFF.